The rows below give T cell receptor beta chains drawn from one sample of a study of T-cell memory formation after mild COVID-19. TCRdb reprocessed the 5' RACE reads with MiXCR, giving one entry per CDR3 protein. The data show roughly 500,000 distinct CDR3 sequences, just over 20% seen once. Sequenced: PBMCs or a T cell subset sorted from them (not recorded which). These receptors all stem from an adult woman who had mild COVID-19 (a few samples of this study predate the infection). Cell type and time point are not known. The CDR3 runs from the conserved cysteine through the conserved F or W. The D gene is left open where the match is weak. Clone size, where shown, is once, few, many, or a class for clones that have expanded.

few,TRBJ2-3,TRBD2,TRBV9,CASSSSSWEGGDTQYF,TGTGCCAGCAGCTCCTCAAGCTGGGAGGGCGGCGATACGCAGTATTTT
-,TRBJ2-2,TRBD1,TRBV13,CASSIRDSFGTGELFF,TGTGCCAGCAGCATCCGGGACAGCTTCGGCACCGGGGAGCTGTTTTTT
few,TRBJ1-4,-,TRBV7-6,CASSLVRGYGSNEKLFF,TGTGCCAGCAGCTTAGTCCGGGGCTACGGAAGTAATGAAAAACTGTTTTTT
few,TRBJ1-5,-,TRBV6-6,CASDSGVIREGQPQHF,TGTGCCAGCGATTCTGGTGTTATCCGGGAGGGACAGCCCCAGCATTTT
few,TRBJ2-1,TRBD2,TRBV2,CASRGGGMDNEQFF,TGTGCCAGCAGGGGCGGGGGGATGGACAATGAGCAGTTCTTC
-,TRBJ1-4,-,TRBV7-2,CASSVNLATNEKLFF,TGTGCCAGCAGCGTAAACCTTGCAACTAATGAAAAACTGTTTTTT
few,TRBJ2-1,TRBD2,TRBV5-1,CASSLRPSGGFQSSYNEQFF,TGCGCCAGCAGCTTGAGACCGAGCGGGGGTTTCCAAAGCTCCTACAATGAGCAGTTCTTC
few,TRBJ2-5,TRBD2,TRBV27,CASSFKLAGGQETQYF,TGTGCCAGCAGTTTTAAACTAGCGGGAGGGCAAGAGACCCAGTACTTC
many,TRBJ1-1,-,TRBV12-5,CASGENTEAFF,TGTGCTAGTGGCGAGAACACTGAAGCTTTCTTT
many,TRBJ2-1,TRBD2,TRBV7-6,CASSSSRTSVRNEQFF,TGTGCCAGCAGCTCTAGCCGGACTAGCGTACGCAATGAGCAGTTCTTC
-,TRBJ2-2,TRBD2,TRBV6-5,CASSYELAGGKTGELFF,TGTGCCAGCAGTTACGAACTAGCGGGAGGTAAAACCGGGGAGCTGTTTTTT